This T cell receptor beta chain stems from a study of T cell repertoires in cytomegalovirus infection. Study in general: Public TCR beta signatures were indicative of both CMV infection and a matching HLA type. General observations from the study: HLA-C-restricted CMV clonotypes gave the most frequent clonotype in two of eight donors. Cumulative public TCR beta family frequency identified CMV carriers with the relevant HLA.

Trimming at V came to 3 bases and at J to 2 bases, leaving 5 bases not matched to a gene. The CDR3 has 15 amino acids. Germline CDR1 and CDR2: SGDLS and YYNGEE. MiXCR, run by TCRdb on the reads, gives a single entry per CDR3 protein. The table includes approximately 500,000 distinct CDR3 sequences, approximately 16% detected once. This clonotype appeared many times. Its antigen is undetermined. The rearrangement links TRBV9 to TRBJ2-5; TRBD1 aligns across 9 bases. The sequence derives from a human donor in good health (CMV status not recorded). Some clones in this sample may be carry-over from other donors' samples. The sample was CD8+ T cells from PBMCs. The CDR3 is CASSAGTGQQETQYF. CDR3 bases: TGTGCCAGCAGCGCTGGGACAGGGCAACAAGAGACCCAGTACTTC.